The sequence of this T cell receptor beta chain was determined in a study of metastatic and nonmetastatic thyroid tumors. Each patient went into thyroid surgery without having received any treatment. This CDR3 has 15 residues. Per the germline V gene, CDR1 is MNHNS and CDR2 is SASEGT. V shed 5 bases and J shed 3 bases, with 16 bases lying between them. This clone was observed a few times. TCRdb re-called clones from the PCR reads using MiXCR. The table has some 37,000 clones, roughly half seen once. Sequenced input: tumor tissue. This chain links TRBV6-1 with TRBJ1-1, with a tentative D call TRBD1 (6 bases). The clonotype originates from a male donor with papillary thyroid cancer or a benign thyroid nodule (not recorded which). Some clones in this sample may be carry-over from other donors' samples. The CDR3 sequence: CASSHGGAGDTEAFF. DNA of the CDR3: TGTGCCAGCAGTCACGGGGGGGCTGGGGACACTGAAGCTTTCTTT.